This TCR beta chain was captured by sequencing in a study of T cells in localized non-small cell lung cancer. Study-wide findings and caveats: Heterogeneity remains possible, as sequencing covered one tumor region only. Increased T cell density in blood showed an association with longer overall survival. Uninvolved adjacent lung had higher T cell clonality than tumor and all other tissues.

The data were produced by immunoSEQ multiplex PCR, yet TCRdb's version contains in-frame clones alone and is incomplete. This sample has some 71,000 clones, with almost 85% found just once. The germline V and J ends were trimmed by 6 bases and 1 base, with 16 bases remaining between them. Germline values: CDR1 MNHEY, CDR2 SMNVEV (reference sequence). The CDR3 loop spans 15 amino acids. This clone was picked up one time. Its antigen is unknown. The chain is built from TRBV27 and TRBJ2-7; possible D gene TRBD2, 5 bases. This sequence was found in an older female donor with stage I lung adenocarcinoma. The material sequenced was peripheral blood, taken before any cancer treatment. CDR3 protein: CASSFLVGESYEQYF. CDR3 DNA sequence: TGTGCCAGCAGCTTTCTGGTTGGGGAGTCCTACGAGCAGTACTTC.